The entry that follows covers one T cell receptor (beta chain) sequence. This clone has just a few counts. There is no known antigen for this receptor. No qualities accompany the bases; no much larger clone lies one base away. These data are taken from a study of T cell responses to AZD1222 COVID-19 vaccine (dated by TCRdb to the early 2020s). For the study in its entirety: TCR sequencing was performed for 230 to 250 trial participants, of whom about 200 were given two doses of AZD1222 and approximately 26 were given two doses of MenACWY control vaccine. Trial participants were enrolled into age subgroups of 18-55, 56-69 and 70-plus years, which contained 148, 28 and 57 TCR-sequenced participants, respectively.

The CDR3 regions of human TCRbeta chains were subjected to immunosequencing. Per the source publication's procedure: TCRs in the repertoires were compared against a reference library of SARS-CoV-2-specific TCRs that had been generated with the MIRA antigen-specificity platform. Breadth meant the fraction of unique TCRs that were SARS-CoV-2-associated, whereas depth meant the fraction of total T cells that were SARS-CoV-2-associated. Using the MIRA data, each spike-specific TCR was assigned both to the spike region to which the TCR was reactive and to a CD4 or CD8 class. Log10-transformed breadth and depth values were compared by one-way ANOVA with Sidak's multiple comparisons tests. In its TCRdb copy, this immuneACCESS table keeps in-frame sequences only and misses some clones. Where compared with another copy, unresolved V genes explain less than half of these, and the others have no known cause. Clone size and the V and J calls come from that table; the DNA yielded D and trimming. This sample lists around 100,000 clones; around nine tenths were detected once. The top ten hold 2.5% to 3.5% of the sample.

Findings and caveats that apply to the study as a whole: After two AZD1222 doses, spike-specific TCR breadth and depth were significantly higher than at day 0 and than in MenACWY recipients. No day 14 peak-response samples were available, so repertoires were characterized only after the peak T cell response. Vaccine-associated CD4 TCRs spanned the whole spike protein, with dominant responses in regions 160-218 and 743-854. In the small 56-69-year group, the increase in depth fell short of significance, most likely because of low power. Epitopes outside the regions mutated in the B.1.351 and B.1.1.7 variants were reportedly recognized by nearly half of the unique spike-specific TCRs. Conclusions about previously exposed vaccinees are limited because only 6 or 7 AZD1222 recipients were SARS-CoV-2 seropositive at baseline. Most participants were white British and females outnumbered males, and the authors suggested that clonal diversity may have been underestimated.

The time point label, read with the paper, signifies: about 28 days (+/-7) after the second vaccine dose. What this sample's treatment or condition label stands for: meningococcal conjugate vaccine given as trial control. The vaccinee samples were drawn from two UK trials, COV001 and COV002, one of which was a single-blind randomized controlled phase 2/3 trial testing AZD1222 (ChAdOx1 nCoV-19) in healthy adults. For TCRbeta chain sequencing, PBMC samples from trial participants were taken at day 0 and at day 28 after the second dose. The source was peripheral blood, collected 28 days after the second dose of the MenACWY control vaccine. This sequence originates from an adult who received the MenACWY meningococcal vaccine as a control.

Here the CDR3 is given as CASSVDAGNSPLHF. The sequenced DNA: TGTGCCAGCAGCGTAGATGCAGGAAATTCACCCCTCCACTTT. The rearrangement combines TRBV9 with TRBJ1-6, with the identity of the D gene unclear. The CDR3 covers 14 residues, taking in both the cysteine and the phenylalanine. Of the read, only the CDR3 DNA is kept; its 42 bases are in frame from base 1. V gives up 0 bases and J gives up 7 bases, and the segment between their germline ends measures 8 bases. The germline V gene provides CDR1 SGDLS and CDR2 YYNGEE.